Here is one T cell receptor beta chain with its context. Its antigen remains unidentified. There are no base qualities to consult, and no much larger clone falls within one base. After removal of 0 bases from V and 5 bases from J, the junction retains 6 bases not matched to a gene. Via the germline V gene, CDR1 is LGHNA and CDR2 YNFKEQ. Taken from cysteine to phenylalanine, the CDR3 has 18 residues. Kept here is only the CDR3 DNA, which spans 54 bases and is read in frame from base 1. The data were obtained in a study of T cell responses to AZD1222 COVID-19 vaccine (dated by TCRdb to the early 2020s). Describing the broader study: AZD1222 recipients given second doses at about 4 weeks or at about 12 weeks were pooled, since spike-specific TCR depth and breadth were not found to differ between the two schedules. TCR sequencing was performed for roughly 240 trial participants, of whom about 210 were given two doses of AZD1222 and 26 were given two doses of MenACWY control vaccine. Trial participants were enrolled by age into 18-55, 56-69 and 70-plus year subgroups, with roughly 160, 29 and 62 TCR-sequenced participants respectively.

The time point label of this sample denotes: baseline before first vaccination. The vaccinee samples were drawn from two UK trials, COV001 and COV002, one of which was a single-blind randomized controlled phase 2/3 trial testing AZD1222 (ChAdOx1 nCoV-19) in healthy adults. For TCRbeta chain sequencing, PBMC samples were collected from trial participants at day 0 and at day 28 after the second dose. The paper as a whole reports these results and caveats: Epitopes outside the regions mutated in the B.1.351 and B.1.1.7 variants were reportedly recognized by nearly half of the unique spike-specific TCRs. Participants were mostly white British, with more females than males. The authors suggested clonal diversity may have been underestimated. The 56-69-year group was small, and its depth increase did not reach significance, likely because of low power. Because no day 14 peak-response samples were available, repertoires were characterized only after the peak T cell response. Conclusions about previously exposed vaccinees are limited, since just 6 or 7 AZD1222 recipients were seropositive for SARS-CoV-2 at baseline. A significant rise in spike-specific TCR breadth and depth was observed after two AZD1222 doses relative to day 0 and relative to MenACWY recipients. Vaccine-associated CD4 TCRs spanned the whole spike protein, with dominant responses in regions 160-218 and 743-854.

The CDR3 regions of human TCRbeta chains were analyzed by immunosequencing. Regarding the original processing steps: Repertoire TCRs were checked for matches against a reference library of SARS-CoV-2-specific TCRs that had been generated using the MIRA antigen-specificity platform. Breadth was defined as the fraction of unique TCRs that were SARS-CoV-2-associated, and depth was defined as the fraction of total T cells that were SARS-CoV-2-associated. Using the MIRA data, each spike-specific TCR was assigned both to the spike region to which the TCR was reactive and to a CD4 or CD8 class. Log10-transformed breadth and depth values were compared by one-way ANOVA with Sidak's multiple comparisons tests. TCRdb took over this immuneACCESS table, retaining in-frame rearrangements with V and J assigned. Such tables are incomplete; in checked studies, under half of the missing clones stem from an unresolved V gene, and the remainder is unexplained. V and J calls and clone size are as listed in that table; D and trimming were resolved from the DNA. Across this sample there are over 150,000 clones, with 80% to 95% seen only once. Together, the top ten hold around 1.6% of the sample.

This TCR came from an adult in good health. The sample was peripheral blood, taken on day 0 of AZD1222 vaccination. Recombination joined TRBV4-2 with TRBJ2-2; TRBD2 fits 13 bases in the junction. The DNA sequence is TGTGCCAGCAGCCAAGAACCCCAACTAGCGGGGGGGACCGGGGAGCTGTTTTTT. Its amino acids are CASSQEPQLAGGTGELFF.